The present TCR beta chain was sequenced within a study of blood T cell repertoires in COVID-19. Losses at the gene ends were 10 bases for V and 5 bases for J; bases not matched to a gene: 15. Germline CDR1 and CDR2: MDHEN and SYDVKM. This CDR3 has 17 amino acids. Authors' analysis steps: It was from reference gene primer amplification that nucleated cell counts were estimated. The protocol was immunoSEQ multiplex PCR, while the TCRdb copy is restricted to in-frame clones and leaves out a portion. The V and J calls and clone size are taken from that table; D and trimming were inferred from the DNA. The sample contains 150,000 or so clones, 75% to 80% of which appear only once. Two consecutive negative NP/OP PCR tests, clearance, or resolved symptoms defined Cohort 3 recovery.

The clonotype originates from a woman in her fifties or sixties who had recovered from COVID-19. Material: PBMCs or T cells enriched from blood (not recorded which). The chain couples TRBV28 to TRBJ2-2, with 11 bases identical to TRBD2. CDR3 loop: CATGGTSGGFMTGELFF. DNA for the CDR3: TGTGCCACCGGGGGGACTAGCGGTGGTTTTATGACCGGGGAGCTGTTTTTT.